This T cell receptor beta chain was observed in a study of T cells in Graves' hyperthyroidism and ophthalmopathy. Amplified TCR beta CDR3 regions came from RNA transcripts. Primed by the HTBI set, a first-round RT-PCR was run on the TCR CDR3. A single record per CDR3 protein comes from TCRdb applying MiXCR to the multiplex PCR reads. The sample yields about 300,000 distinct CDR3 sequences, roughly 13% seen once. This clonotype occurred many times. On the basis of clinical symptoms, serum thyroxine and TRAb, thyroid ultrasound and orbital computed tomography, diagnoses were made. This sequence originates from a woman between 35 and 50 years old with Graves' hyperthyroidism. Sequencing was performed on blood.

The CDR3 loop reads CASSYQGETQYF. The CDR3 DNA reads TGCGCCAGCAGCTACCAGGGAGAGACCCAGTACTTC. The chain carries TRBV5-1 and TRBJ2-5, with D possibly matching TRBD1 (5 bases). V was cut by 3 bases and J by 4 bases, with 7 bases left in between. This CDR3 has 12 residues. The germline V gene encodes CDR1 SGHRS and CDR2 YFSETQ. The entire variable domain, with the rest obtained from reference TRBV5-1 and TRBJ2-5, is as follows: KAGVTQTPRYLIKTRGQQVTLSCSPISGHRSVSWYQQTPGQGLQFLFEYFSETQRNKGNFPGRFSGRQFSNSRSEMNVSTLELGDSALYLCASSYQGETQYFGPGTRLLVL.